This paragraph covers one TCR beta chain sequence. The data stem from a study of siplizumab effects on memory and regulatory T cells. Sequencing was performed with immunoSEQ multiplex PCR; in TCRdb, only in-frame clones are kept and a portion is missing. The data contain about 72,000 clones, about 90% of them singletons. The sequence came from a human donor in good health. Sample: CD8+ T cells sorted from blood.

The CDR3 is CASSLEGGQFF. The CDR3 region has the DNA TGTGCCAGCAGCTTGGAAGGGGGGCAGTTCTTC. The chain uses TRBV5-6 and TRBJ2-1; possible D gene TRBD1, 6 bases. Trimming stripped 0 bases from V and 12 bases from J, with 7 bases between. The CDR3 runs 11 residues. CDR1 is SGHDT and CDR2 is YYEEEE in the germline V gene.